This T cell receptor beta chain was identified during a study of regulatory T cells in long-lasting Graves disease. Overall study context: Over 5 years of antithyroid drugs with positive TSH receptor antibodies was taken to mean persistent Graves' disease.

Time point given: persistent/refractory GD, antithyroid drugs over 5 years with positive TRAb. Generation of the TCR library employed RNA extracted from PBMCs. This clonotype was picked up many times. Antigen: not known. Construction of TCR beta libraries relied on iRepertoire HTBI primers and on Arm-PCR targeting CDR3 regions. TCRdb analysed the multiplex PCR reads with MiXCR anew, one entry per CDR3 protein. The sample lists some 440,000 distinct CDR3 sequences, less than 25% occurring once. The germline CDR1 and CDR2 sequences are LGHDT and YNNKEL (reference sequence). V gave up 4 bases and J gave up 0 bases, with 9 bases separating them. CDR3 length: 15 residues. Whole-study findings and limits: Clonotypes that were public and shared totalled about 2,500 in persistent patients versus 750 to 1,000 in new patients. Persistent Graves' patients showed less TCR diversity than newly diagnosed ones. Among samples with persistent disease, TRBV28, TRBJ1-2 and TRBJ2-5 were favored.

V and J are TRBV3-1 and TRBJ2-2, with a weak D call TRBD1 (6 bases). Sequenced material: peripheral blood mononuclear cells (PBMCs), taken when the disease was refractory, from a patient treated with antithyroid drugs. This TCR derives from a female donor with Graves disease. The CDR3 loop reads CASSLGTTNTGELFF. The DNA of the CDR3 is TGTGCCAGCAGCCTCGGGACAACGAACACCGGGGAGCTGTTTTTT.